This paragraph reports one T cell receptor (beta chain). Its antigen is unknown. The entry originates in a study of PD-1 blockade in classical Hodgkin lymphoma. In the study overall: A 3 mg/kg intravenous dose of nivolumab was received by patients every 2 weeks. Study outcomes and limitations: Relapsed/refractory patients reportedly had the lowest baseline TCR diversity, below newly diagnosed patients, who were below healthy donors. Complete responders showed a baseline diversity that resembled the diversity of newly diagnosed patients.

Using immunoSEQ multiplex PCR, the repertoire was profiled, and TCRdb retains in-frame clones only, with some absent. This sample has 15,000 to 20,000 clones, with around 84% found just once. This CDR3 spans 13 amino acids. V was cut by 3 bases and J by 1 base, with 6 bases left in between. The germline V gene has CDR1 MDHEN and CDR2 SYDVKM. Time point meaning: cycle 4 day 1 (C4D1), after 5 to 7 weeks of nivolumab. Relapses following autologous stem cell transplantation were seen in all patients, with brentuximab vedotin exposure varying. The TCR originated in a human donor with classical Hodgkin lymphoma. This chain connects TRBV28 to TRBJ1-1; D uncertain. The material was peripheral blood mononuclear cells (PBMCs), obtained before the fourth cycle of nivolumab. The CDR3 loop is CASSLLENTEAFF. In nucleotides, the CDR3 is TGTGCCAGCAGTTTGCTAGAGAACACTGAAGCTTTCTTT.